Reported below is one TCR beta chain. The record originates from a study of blood T cell repertoires in COVID-19. Across the study: Both acute and convalescent COVID-19 samples were obtained from the United States, Italy and Spain. Sources were T cells, B-cell-depleted T cells, or PBMCs; the material itself was cDNA or gDNA.

This CDR3 contains 16 residues. Trimming took 0 bases from V and 0 from J, leaving 12 bases between them. Germline V CDR1 and CDR2: SGHRS, YFSETQ. Profiling relied on immunoSEQ multiplex PCR, and the TCRdb table lists in-frame clones only, not all of them. The sample has 250,000 to 350,000 clones, about 87% seen once; the top ten hold roughly 5.3%. Sample: PBMCs or T cells enriched from blood (not recorded which). The source is a woman in her 30s who had recovered from COVID-19. The gene calls are TRBV5-1 and TRBJ1-2; no clear D. CDR3: CASSLGRADPNYGYTF. For the CDR3, the DNA is TGCGCCAGCAGCTTGGGGCGGGCTGACCCTAACTATGGCTACACCTTC. The whole variable domain, filled in from reference TRBV5-1 and TRBJ1-2, reads KAGVTQTPRYLIKTRGQQVTLSCSPISGHRSVSWYQQTPGQGLQFLFEYFSETQRNKGNFPGRFSGRQFSNSRSEMNVSTLELGDSALYLCASSLGRADPNYGYTFGSGTRLTVV.